These 19 T cell receptor beta chains share one sample of origin, sequenced in a study of beta chain features in type 1 diabetes. TCRB transcripts that were expressed got sequenced, as all of the isolated RNA had been reverse transcribed. Profiled with immunoSEQ multiplex PCR; TCRdb holds only in-frame clones, not every one. The profile covers fewer than 150,000 clones, with about 7.1% appearing a single time and more than 1.1% taken by the ten largest. Sample: central memory CD4+ T cells from blood. The receptors stem from a woman under 40 in good health.

This chain uses TRBV7-2 with TRBJ1-4; D is undetermined. Trimming took off 6 bases at V and 0 bases at J, with 11 bases between the two ends. The CDR3 extends over 15 amino acids. Looked up from germline, CDR1 is SGHTA and CDR2 is FQGNSA. CDR3 coding DNA: TGTGCCAGCAGTCGGAGCACTGCAACTAATGAAAAACTGTTTTTT. Translation: CASSRSTATNEKLFF.

The chain is built from TRBV27 and TRBJ2-2, with no clear D. The V and J ends lost 5 bases and 0 bases respectively, with 7 bases between them. Germline CDR1 and CDR2: MNHEY and SMNVEV (reference sequence). This CDR3 contains 14 residues. The DNA for the CDR3 is TGTGCCAGCAGTGGGCGATCGAACACCGGGGAGCTGTTTTTT. Protein product: CASSGRSNTGELFF.

This clone was seen only a few times. The chain carries TRBV7-2 and TRBJ2-3; 12 bases map to TRBD2. Germline CDR1 and CDR2: SGHTA and FQGNSA. The CDR3 has 17 amino acids. Germline trimming cut 5 bases from V and 6 bases from J; bases unmatched to any gene: 12. CDR3 DNA sequence: TGTGCCAGCAGCCCTCGGACTAGCGGGGTCCCCCGGGATACGCAGTATTTT. As protein: CASSPRTSGVPRDTQYF. Complete variable domain (other parts from reference TRBV7-2 and TRBJ2-3): GAGVSQSPSNKVTEKGKDVELRCDPISGHTALYWYRQSLGQGLEFLIYFQGNSAPDKSGLPSDRFSAERTGGSVSTLTIQRTQQEDSAVYLCASSPRTSGVPRDTQYFGPGTRLTVL.

The chain uses TRBV9 and TRBJ2-1; D may be TRBD1 (6 bases). The CDR3 totals 16 residues. Germline V CDR1 and CDR2: SGDLS, YYNGEE. The V and J ends lost 2 bases and 0 bases respectively, with 12 bases between them. As DNA, the CDR3 is TGTGCCAGCAGCGTTAGTCAGGGGAGCTCCTACAATGAGCAGTTCTTC. Amino acid sequence: CASSVSQGSSYNEQFF.

In this sample, this clone turned up a few times. The chain is built from TRBV6-6 and TRBJ2-1; D uncertain. The V gene lost 3 bases and the J gene lost 0 bases, with 6 bases spanning the gap. The CDR3 extends over 14 amino acids. In germline, CDR1 is MNHNY, CDR2 SVGAGI (reference sequence). CDR3 sequence reads: CASSYMSSYNEQFF. The CDR3 coding sequence is TGTGCCAGCAGTTATATGAGCTCCTACAATGAGCAGTTCTTC.

This clone was detected only a few times. The rearrangement joins TRBV7-9 to TRBJ1-1, with a possible D match to TRBD1 (6 bases). Germline CDR1 and CDR2: SEHNR and FQNEAQ (reference sequence). The ends were cut back, 7 bases at V and 4 bases at J, with 16 bases in the middle. The CDR3 runs 14 residues. The CDR3 nucleotides are TGTGCCAGCAACGAGGGGGTATCTGGCACTGAAGCTTTCTTT. Translated: CASNEGVSGTEAFF.

This clone appeared a few times. This chain uses TRBV15 with TRBJ1-2; 9 bases align to TRBD1. This CDR3 comprises 16 residues. Trimming cost V 3 bases and J 5 bases; bases outside gene matches: 10. The germline V gene encodes CDR1 LNHNV and CDR2 YYDKDF (reference sequence). The CDR3 protein is CATSRGGGTGSYGYTF. The DNA of the CDR3 is TGTGCCACCAGCAGGGGAGGCGGGACAGGGTCGTATGGCTACACCTTC.

The chain combines TRBV19 with TRBJ1-2; TRBD1 matches at 7 bases. V gave up 6 bases and J gave up 5 bases; unmatched junction bases: 9. The CDR3 loop spans 14 amino acids. Germline V gene data show CDR1 as LNHDA and CDR2 as SQIVND (reference sequence). In DNA form, the CDR3 reads TGTGCCAGTAGCCCTGGGACAGTCGAATATGGCTACACCTTC. Translating it yields CASSPGTVEYGYTF.

At least ten counts were recorded for this clone. The chain links TRBV28 to TRBJ2-3, with 7 nucleotides matching TRBD1. This CDR3 contains 15 residues. The V segment lost 6 bases and the J segment 2 bases; nucleotides outside the gene matches: 8. In germline, CDR1 is MDHEN, CDR2 SYDVKM. CDR3 protein: CASRATGTSTDTQYF. CDR3 DNA: TGTGCCAGCAGGGCGACAGGGACCTCCACAGATACGCAGTATTTT.

This chain uses TRBV11-2 with TRBJ2-1, with a weak D call TRBD1 (6 bases). Germline V gene data show CDR1 as SGHAT and CDR2 as FQNNGV. The germline V and J ends were trimmed by 7 bases and 8 bases, with 18 bases remaining between them. The CDR3 extends over 14 amino acids. CDR3 sequence reads: CASTMGASTDEQFF. For the CDR3, the DNA is TGTGCCAGCACCATGGGGGCCTCTACCGATGAGCAGTTCTTC. The variable domain in full, completed from reference TRBV11-2 and TRBJ2-1, reads EAGVAQSPRYKIIEKRQSVAFWCNPISGHATLYWYQQILGQGPKLLIQFQNNGVVDDSQLPKDRFSAERLKGVDSTLKIQPAKLEDSAVYLCASTMGASTDEQFFGPGTRLTVL.

The table lists this clone with a few counts. The V gene is TRBV28, the J gene TRBJ1-3, with a possible D match to TRBD1 (5 bases). The germline CDR1 and CDR2 sequences are MDHEN and SYDVKM. V was cut by 5 bases and J by 5 bases, with 13 bases left in between. This CDR3 is built from 14 residues. CDR3 nucleotides: TGTGCCAGCAGTCGCCGACAGCTCCGAAACACCATATATTTT. Translation gives CASSRRQLRNTIYF.

CDR3 sequence reads: CATEGKGSGGYTF. The CDR3 DNA is TGTGCCACCGAGGGTAAGGGATCAGGAGGCTACACCTTC. The chain has TRBV15 and TRBJ1-2; the D is unclear. V lost 8 bases, J lost 8 bases, and 18 bases lay in between. The CDR3 has 13 amino acids. Germline assignment: CDR1 LNHNV and CDR2 YYDKDF (reference sequence).

The CDR3 loop reads CASSIYSGANTGELFF. CDR3 in DNA: TGTGCCAGCAGCATCTATAGCGGGGCGAACACCGGGGAGCTGTTTTTT. The V and J genes are TRBV7-9 and TRBJ2-2; the match to TRBD2 covers 8 bases. CDR1 and CDR2 (germline): SEHNR, FQNEAQ (reference sequence). The CDR3 totals 16 residues. Trimming at V came to 5 bases and at J to 0 bases, leaving 5 bases not matched to a gene.

This clone has ten or more counts. The genes are TRBV7-2 and TRBJ1-2, with D maybe TRBD1 (5 bases). The CDR3 contains 14 residues. V was shortened by 7 bases and J by 2 bases, with 14 bases between the two germline ends. CDR1 and CDR2 from the germline V gene are SGHTA and FQGNSA. The CDR3 sequence: CASTAVQGNYGYTF. The DNA for the CDR3 is TGTGCCAGCACCGCTGTCCAGGGCAACTATGGCTACACCTTC.

This clone was observed many times. This chain joins TRBV18 and TRBJ2-2; 9 bases are shared with TRBD2. CDR3 length: 17 amino acids. The V segment lost 5 bases and the J segment 1 base; nucleotides outside the gene matches: 8. The germline CDR1 and CDR2 sequences are KGHSH and LQKENI. DNA for the CDR3: TGTGCCAGCTCATCTTGGAAGACTAGCGGGAACACCGGGGAGCTGTTTTTT. This codes for CASSSWKTSGNTGELFF.

This clone was picked up a small number of times. The chain couples TRBV27 to TRBJ2-5; D might be TRBD2 (8 bases). Germline-derived CDR1 and CDR2 are MNHEY and SMNVEV (reference sequence). The CDR3 covers 16 residues. V was pared by 0 bases and J by 9 bases, with 20 bases between. CDR3 in DNA: TGTGCCAGCAGTTTATCCCCGGGACAGCGGGAGAAGGCCCAGTACTTC. It specifies CASSLSPGQREKAQYF.

The rearrangement joins TRBV5-5 to TRBJ2-5, with 8 positions matching TRBD2. With 4 bases clipped from V and 1 base from J, the junction kept 12 bases outside the gene matches. Per the germline V gene, CDR1 is SGHKS and CDR2 is YYEKEE (reference sequence). The length of the CDR3 is 17 residues. DNA for the CDR3: TGTGCCAGCAGCCAAATCTCCAGCGGGAGTTCCCAAGAGACCCAGTACTTC. Translated: CASSQISSGSSQETQYF.

The CDR3 sequence: CASNNVGGNGEQFF. The CDR3 bases are TGTGCCAGCAACAATGTGGGAGGGAATGGTGAGCAGTTCTTC. This chain uses TRBV2 with TRBJ2-1; 7 positions agree with TRBD2. Per germline, CDR1 SNHLY and CDR2 FYNNEI. The CDR3 has 14 amino acids. V was clipped by 7 bases and J by 9 bases; unmatched bases: 12.

The table lists this clone with many counts. The J gene is TRBJ2-5, the V gene TRBV5-4; 9 nucleotides align to TRBD1. Trimming at V came to 1 base and at J to 7 bases, leaving 8 bases not matched to a gene. The CDR3 is made up of 15 amino acids. The V gene's germline CDR1 is SGHNT and CDR2 YYREEE (reference sequence). CDR3 sequence: CASSLSGQGRVTQYF. The DNA for the CDR3 is TGTGCCAGCAGCTTGAGCGGACAGGGGCGGGTGACCCAGTACTTC.